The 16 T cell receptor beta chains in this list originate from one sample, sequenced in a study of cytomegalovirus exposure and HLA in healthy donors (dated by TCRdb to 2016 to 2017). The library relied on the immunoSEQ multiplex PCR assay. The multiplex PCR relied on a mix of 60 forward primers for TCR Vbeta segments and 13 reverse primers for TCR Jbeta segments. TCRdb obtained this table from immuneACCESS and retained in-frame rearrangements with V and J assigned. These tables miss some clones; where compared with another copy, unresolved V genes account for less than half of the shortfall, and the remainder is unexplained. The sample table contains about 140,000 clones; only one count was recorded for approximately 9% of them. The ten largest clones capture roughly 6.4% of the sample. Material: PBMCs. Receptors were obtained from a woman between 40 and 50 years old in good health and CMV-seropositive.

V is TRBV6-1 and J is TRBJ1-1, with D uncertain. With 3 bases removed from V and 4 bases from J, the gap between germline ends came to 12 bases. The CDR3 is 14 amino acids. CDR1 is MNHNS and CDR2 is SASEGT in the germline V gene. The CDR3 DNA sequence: TGTGCCAGCAGTGATAATGGAGAGGGCACTGAAGCTTTCTTT. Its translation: CASSDNGEGTEAFF.

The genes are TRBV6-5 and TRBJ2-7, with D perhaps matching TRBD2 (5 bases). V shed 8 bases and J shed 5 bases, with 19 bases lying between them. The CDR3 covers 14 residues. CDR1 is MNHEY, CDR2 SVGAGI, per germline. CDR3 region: CASQKEGGRDEQYF. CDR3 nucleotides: TGTGCCAGCCAAAAAGAGGGTGGACGGGACGAGCAGTACTTC.

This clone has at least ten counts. The CDR3 bases are TGTGCCAGCAGCTCCCTACTAGCGGGGGATGGTAATGAGCAGTTCTTC. It yields the protein CASSSLLAGDGNEQFF. The rearrangement links TRBV5-4 to TRBJ2-1; the match to TRBD2 covers 11 bases. CDR3 length equals 16 residues. Looked up from germline, CDR1 is SGHNT and CDR2 is YYREEE (reference sequence). The ends lost 3 bases at V and 7 bases at J; junction bases unmatched: 9. The full variable domain, completed using reference TRBV5-4 and TRBJ2-1, is ETGVTQSPTHLIKTRGQQVTLRCSSQSGHNTVSWYQQALGQGPQFIFQYYREEENGRGNFPPRFSGLQFPNYSSELNVNALELDDSALYLCASSSLLAGDGNEQFFGPGTRLTVL.

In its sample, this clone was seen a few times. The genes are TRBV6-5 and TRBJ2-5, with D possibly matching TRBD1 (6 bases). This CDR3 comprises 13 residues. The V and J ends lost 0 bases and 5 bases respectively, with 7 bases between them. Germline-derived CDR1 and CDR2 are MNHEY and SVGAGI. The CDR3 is CASSYSRGETQYF. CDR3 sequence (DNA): TGTGCCAGCAGTTACTCGAGGGGGGAGACCCAGTACTTC.

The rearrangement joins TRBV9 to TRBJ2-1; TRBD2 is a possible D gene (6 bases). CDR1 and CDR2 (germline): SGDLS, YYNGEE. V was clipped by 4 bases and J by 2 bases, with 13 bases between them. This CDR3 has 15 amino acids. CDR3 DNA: TGTGCCAGCAGCATCCGGGACTGGGCCTACAATGAGCAGTTCTTC. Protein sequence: CASSIRDWAYNEQFF.

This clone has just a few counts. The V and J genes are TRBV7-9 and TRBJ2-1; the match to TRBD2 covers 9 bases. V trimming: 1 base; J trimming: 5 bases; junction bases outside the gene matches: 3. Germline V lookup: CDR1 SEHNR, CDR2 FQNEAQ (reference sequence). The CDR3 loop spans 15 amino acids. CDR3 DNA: TGTGCCAGCAGCTTAGGTAGCGGGGGCCACAATGAGCAGTTCTTC. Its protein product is CASSLGSGGHNEQFF.

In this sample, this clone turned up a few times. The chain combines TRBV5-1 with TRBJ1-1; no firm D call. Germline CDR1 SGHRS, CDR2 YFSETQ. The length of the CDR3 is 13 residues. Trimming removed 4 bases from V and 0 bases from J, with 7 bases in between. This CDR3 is CASSAELNTEAFF. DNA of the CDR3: TGCGCCAGCAGCGCGGAGTTGAACACTGAAGCTTTCTTT.

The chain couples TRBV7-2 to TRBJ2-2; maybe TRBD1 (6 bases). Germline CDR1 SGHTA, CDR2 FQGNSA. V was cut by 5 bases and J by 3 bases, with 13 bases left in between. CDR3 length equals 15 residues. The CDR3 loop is CASSLARGYTGELFF. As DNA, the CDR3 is TGTGCCAGCAGCCTGGCCAGGGGCTACACCGGGGAGCTGTTTTTT.

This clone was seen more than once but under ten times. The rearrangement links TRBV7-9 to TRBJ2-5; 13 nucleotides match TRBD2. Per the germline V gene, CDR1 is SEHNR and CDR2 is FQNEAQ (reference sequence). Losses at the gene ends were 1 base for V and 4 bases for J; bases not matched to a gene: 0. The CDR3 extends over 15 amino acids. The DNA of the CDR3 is TGTGCCAGCAGCTTAGGACTAGCGGGGGGAGAGACCCAGTACTTC. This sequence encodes CASSLGLAGGETQYF.

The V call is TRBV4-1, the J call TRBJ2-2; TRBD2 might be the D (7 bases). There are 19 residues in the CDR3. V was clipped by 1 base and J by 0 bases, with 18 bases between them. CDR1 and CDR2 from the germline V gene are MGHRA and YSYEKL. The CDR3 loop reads CASSQGAGRGASNTGELFF. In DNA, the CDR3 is TGCGCCAGCAGCCAAGGGGCGGGGAGGGGGGCTTCGAACACCGGGGAGCTGTTTTTT.

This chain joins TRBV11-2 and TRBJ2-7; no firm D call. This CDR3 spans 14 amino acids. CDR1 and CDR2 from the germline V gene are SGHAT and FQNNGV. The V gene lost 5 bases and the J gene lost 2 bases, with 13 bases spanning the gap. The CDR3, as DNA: TGTGCCAGCAGCCCGTGGTACAGTACCTACGAGCAGTACTTC. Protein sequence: CASSPWYSTYEQYF.

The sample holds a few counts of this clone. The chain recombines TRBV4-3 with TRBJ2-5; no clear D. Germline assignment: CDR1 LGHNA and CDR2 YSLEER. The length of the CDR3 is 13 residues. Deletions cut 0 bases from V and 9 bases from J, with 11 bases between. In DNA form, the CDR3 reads TGCGCCAGCAGCCAAGATAACCCGGCGGCCCAGTACTTC. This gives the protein CASSQDNPAAQYF.

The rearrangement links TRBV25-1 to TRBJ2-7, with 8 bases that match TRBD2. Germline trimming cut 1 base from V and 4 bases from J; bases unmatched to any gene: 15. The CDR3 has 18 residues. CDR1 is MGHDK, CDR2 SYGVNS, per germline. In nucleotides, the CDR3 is TGTGCCAGCAGTGAATCACCCCGGGGGGGCGCGCAATTTTACGAGCAGTACTTC. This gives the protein CASSESPRGGAQFYEQYF.

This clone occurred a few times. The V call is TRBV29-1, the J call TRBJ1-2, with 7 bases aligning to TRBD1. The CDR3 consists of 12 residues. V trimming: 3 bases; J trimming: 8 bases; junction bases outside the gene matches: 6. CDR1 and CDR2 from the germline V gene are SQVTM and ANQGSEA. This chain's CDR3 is CSVETGSGGYTF. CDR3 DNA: TGCAGCGTTGAGACAGGGTCTGGCGGCTACACCTTC. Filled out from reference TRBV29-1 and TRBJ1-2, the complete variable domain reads SAVISQKPSRDICQRGTSLTIQCQVDSQVTMMFWYRQQPGQSLTLIATANQGSEATYESGFVIDKFPISRPNLTFSTLTVSNMSPEDSSIYLCSVETGSGGYTFGSGTRLTVV.

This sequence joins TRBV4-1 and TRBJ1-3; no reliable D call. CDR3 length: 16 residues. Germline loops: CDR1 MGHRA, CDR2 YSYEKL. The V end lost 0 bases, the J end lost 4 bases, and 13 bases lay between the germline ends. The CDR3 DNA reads TGCGCCAGCAGCCAAGAGATGAGAACAGCCGGAAACACCATATATTTT. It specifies CASSQEMRTAGNTIYF.

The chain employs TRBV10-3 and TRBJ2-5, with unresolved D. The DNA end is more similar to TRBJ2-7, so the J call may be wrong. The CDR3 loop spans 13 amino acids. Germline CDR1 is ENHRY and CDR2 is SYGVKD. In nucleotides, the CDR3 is TGTGCCATCAGTGCCGCGACATCCTACGAGCAGTACTTC. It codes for CAISAATSYEQYF.